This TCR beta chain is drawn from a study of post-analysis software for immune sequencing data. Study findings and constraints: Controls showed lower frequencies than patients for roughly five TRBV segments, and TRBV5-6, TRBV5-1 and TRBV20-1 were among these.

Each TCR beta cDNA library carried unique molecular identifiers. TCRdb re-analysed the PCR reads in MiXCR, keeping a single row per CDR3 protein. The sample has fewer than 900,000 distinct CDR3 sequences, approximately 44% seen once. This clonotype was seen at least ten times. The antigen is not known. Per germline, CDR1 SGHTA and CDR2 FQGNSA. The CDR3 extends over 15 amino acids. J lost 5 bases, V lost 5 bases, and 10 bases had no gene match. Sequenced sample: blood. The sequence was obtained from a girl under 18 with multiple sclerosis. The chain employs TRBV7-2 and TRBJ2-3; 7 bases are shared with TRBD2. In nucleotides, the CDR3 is TGTGCCAGCAGCCTGCGGGAGAGGGAGGGAGATACGCAGTATTTT. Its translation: CASSLREREGDTQYF.